Listed here are 32 T cell receptor beta chains from one sample, sequenced in a study of blood T cell repertoires in COVID-19. TCRdb keeps only in-frame clones here, not all; method: immunoSEQ multiplex PCR. The repertoire consists of over 200,000 clones, with about 90% occurring once and the leading ten covering 1.9%. Sequencing was carried out using peripheral blood. The receptors derive from a man aged 40-49 years with active or convalescent COVID-19.

This clone was counted a few times. V gene TRBV6-5 combines with J gene TRBJ1-4; 11 bases match TRBD1. The CDR3 has 15 amino acids. Germline CDR1 MNHEY, CDR2 SVGAGI. V lost 2 bases and J lost 9; bases outside the gene matches: 5. The CDR3 spells CASSYGTGGTKKLFF. CDR3 DNA sequence: TGTGCCAGCAGTTACGGGACAGGGGGAACGAAAAAACTGTTTTTT.

This clone appeared a few times. The chain couples TRBV2 to TRBJ1-2, with unresolved D. The CDR3 runs to 12 residues. From germline, CDR1 is SNHLY and CDR2 FYNNEI. Trimming left V 5 bases short and J 5 bases short, with 9 bases between. CDR3 sequence: CASSPFEYGYTF. The CDR3 DNA reads TGTGCCAGCAGTCCTTTTGAGTATGGCTACACCTTC.

The CDR3 loop reads CASFEADSSGNTIYF. CDR3 sequence (DNA): TGTGCCAGCTTCGAAGCGGACAGCTCTGGAAACACCATATATTTT. V gene TRBV5-4 combines with J gene TRBJ1-3; a weak D match, TRBD1 (6 bases). V lost 7 bases to trimming and J lost 0 bases, with 14 bases between them. The CDR3 consists of 15 residues. Germline CDR1 and CDR2: SGHNT and YYREEE (reference sequence). Looking up the rest from reference TRBV5-4 and TRBJ1-3 gives the full variable domain: ETGVTQSPTHLIKTRGQQVTLRCSSQSGHNTVSWYQQALGQGPQFIFQYYREEENGRGNFPPRFSGLQFPNYSSELNVNALELDDSALYLCASFEADSSGNTIYFGEGSWLTVV.

This chain uses TRBV7-9 with TRBJ1-6; D is undetermined. The germline V and J ends were trimmed by 6 bases and 5 bases, with 17 bases remaining between them. This CDR3 has 16 residues. Germline lookup yields CDR1 SEHNR and CDR2 FQNEAQ (reference sequence). CDR3 sequence reads: CASREGGRANNSPLHF. CDR3 in DNA: TGTGCCAGCAGGGAGGGCGGCCGTGCCAATAATTCACCCCTCCACTTT.

This chain links TRBV19 with TRBJ1-6, with D possibly TRBD1 on 6 matching bases. The V end was cut by 6 bases, the J end by 9 bases, with 12 bases between. The germline gives CDR1 LNHDA, CDR2 SQIVND (reference sequence). This CDR3 spans 13 amino acids. The DNA of the CDR3 is TGTGCCAGTAGGGACAGCACGGGTTCACCCCTCCACTTT. Translated, it gives CASRDSTGSPLHF.

The chain carries TRBV10-3 and TRBJ1-2; D unclear. Trimming stripped 10 bases from V and 7 bases from J, with 16 bases between. Per germline, CDR1 ENHRY and CDR2 SYGVKD. The CDR3 runs 12 residues. Here the CDR3 DNA reads TGTGCCACCTCCTTAGCGCAGCGTGGCTACACCTTC. Translated, it gives CATSLAQRGYTF.

V is TRBV28 and J is TRBJ1-3; D ambiguous. The germline V and J ends were trimmed by 6 bases and 1 base, with 10 bases remaining between them. CDR3 length equals 14 residues. Germline CDR1 is MDHEN and CDR2 is SYDVKM. The CDR3 region has the DNA TGTGCCAGCAGGAGGAGTTTATCTGGAAACACCATATATTTT. Translated, it gives CASRRSLSGNTIYF.

This chain joins TRBV7-2 and TRBJ1-5; 7 bases map to TRBD1. Germline V lookup: CDR1 SGHTA, CDR2 FQGNSA. This CDR3 spans 14 amino acids. V lost 6 bases, J lost 3 bases, and 5 bases stayed unmatched. This chain's CDR3 is CASSRTGFNQPQHF. The CDR3 nucleotides read TGTGCCAGCAGTCGGACAGGTTTCAATCAGCCCCAGCATTTT.

The chain links TRBV4-2 to TRBJ1-4; D uncertain. This CDR3 region has 15 residues. Germline loops: CDR1 LGHNA, CDR2 YNFKEQ. The V end lost 3 bases, the J end lost 0 bases, and 8 bases lay between the germline ends. CDR3 bases: TGTGCCAGCAGCCAGGTACATGCAACTAATGAAAAACTGTTTTTT. This gives the protein CASSQVHATNEKLFF.

The rearrangement links TRBV2 to TRBJ1-2; 8 bases agree with TRBD1. This CDR3 is 13 amino acids long. Germline lookup yields CDR1 SNHLY and CDR2 FYNNEI. Trimming cost V 8 bases and J 2 bases; bases outside gene matches: 4. The CDR3 sequence is CASWDRTNYGYTF. The DNA for the CDR3 is TGTGCCAGCTGGGACAGGACCAACTATGGCTACACCTTC.

This chain uses TRBV10-3 with TRBJ2-1; the D is unclear. This CDR3 contains 11 residues. Between the trimmed V and J ends, which lost 4 bases and 8 bases, there was a span of 6 bases. The germline V gene has CDR1 ENHRY and CDR2 SYGVKD. CDR3 sequence reads: CAISGSDEQFF. CDR3 in DNA: TGTGCCATCAGTGGGAGCGATGAGCAGTTCTTC.

The genes are TRBV12-3 or TRBV12-4 and TRBJ2-1, with unresolved D. The CDR3 sequence is 13 residues long. V was shortened by 6 bases and J by 8 bases, with 14 bases between the two germline ends. The CDR3 DNA reads as TGTGCCAGCAGGCTAGTAGGTCTCGATGAGCAGTTCTTC. Amino acid sequence: CASRLVGLDEQFF.

The rearrangement joins TRBV28 to TRBJ1-2; 7 bases agree with TRBD1. V dropped 5 bases and J dropped 6; count of bases not matched to a gene: 9. There are 14 residues in the CDR3. Germline V gene lookup returns CDR1 MDHEN and CDR2 SYDVKM. The CDR3 DNA reads as TGTGCCAGCAGTGACCCTCGGAGGGGGCATGGCTACACCTTC. It yields the protein CASSDPRRGHGYTF.

The chain combines TRBV9 with TRBJ2-7; D may be TRBD2 (6 bases). V was trimmed by 0 bases and J by 2 bases, leaving 12 bases between them. The CDR3 length is 15 residues. The V gene's germline CDR1 is SGDLS and CDR2 YYNGEE. Here the CDR3 reads CASSVGAGLTYEQYF. CDR3 nucleotide sequence: TGTGCCAGCAGCGTAGGAGCGGGTCTAACCTACGAGCAGTACTTC.

V gene TRBV6-4 combines with J gene TRBJ2-1; maybe TRBD2 (5 bases). V was pared by 4 bases and J by 0 bases, with 10 bases between. This CDR3 region has 15 residues. Germline CDR1 and CDR2: MRHNA and SNTAGT. The CDR3 protein is CASSVLGSSYNEQFF. The CDR3 nucleotides are TGTGCCAGCAGTGTGTTGGGGAGCTCCTACAATGAGCAGTTCTTC.

The chain recombines TRBV15 with TRBJ2-3; a weak D match, TRBD2 (7 bases). The CDR3 contains 17 residues. Germline lookup yields CDR1 LNHNV and CDR2 YYDKDF (reference sequence). Trimming took off 3 bases at V and 6 bases at J, with 22 bases between the two ends. The CDR3 loop reads CATSSRVNGGPGDTQYF. The CDR3 DNA sequence: TGTGCCACCAGCAGTCGAGTCAACGGGGGGCCAGGGGATACGCAGTATTTT.

The rearrangement uses TRBV9 and TRBJ2-7, with 8 bases aligning to TRBD2. Looked up from germline, CDR1 is SGDLS and CDR2 is YYNGEE. With 1 base clipped from V and 5 bases from J, the junction kept 5 bases outside the gene matches. The CDR3 is made up of 14 amino acids. In DNA, the CDR3 is TGTGCCAGCAGCGTATTCGGACTAGCAGACGAGCAGTACTTC. It yields the protein CASSVFGLADEQYF.

This chain connects TRBV5-1 to TRBJ1-5, with 7 bases lining up with TRBD1. J lost 9 bases, V lost 0 bases, and 3 bases had no gene match. The CDR3 is made up of 13 amino acids. CDR1 SGHRS and CDR2 YFSETQ come from the germline V gene. As DNA, the CDR3 is TGCGCCAGCAGCTTGGAAGGGGGCTGGCCCCAGCATTTT. Protein sequence: CASSLEGGWPQHF.

The chain uses TRBV25-1 and TRBJ2-1; D is unclear. Trimming removed 1 base from V and 6 bases from J, with 7 bases in between. CDR1 is MGHDK and CDR2 is SYGVNS in the germline V gene. This CDR3 region has 13 residues. This chain's CDR3 is CASSESAGNEQFF. The CDR3 coding sequence is TGTGCCAGCAGTGAATCGGCAGGCAATGAGCAGTTCTTC.

The chain has TRBV27 and TRBJ2-2; D perhaps matches TRBD1 (6 bases). Germline CDR1 and CDR2: MNHEY and SMNVEV (reference sequence). The CDR3 is 15 amino acids. Trimming removed 4 bases at V and 6 bases at J, with 15 bases between. CDR3 nucleotide sequence: TGTGCCAGCAGTTCGCCTACAGGGCCAGCCGGGGAGCTGTTTTTT. Translating it yields CASSSPTGPAGELFF.

The chain uses TRBV5-1 and TRBJ1-2; 7 positions agree with TRBD1. The trim removed 3 bases at V and 4 bases at J, leaving 9 bases unmatched. Germline-derived CDR1 and CDR2 are SGHRS and YFSETQ. The CDR3 totals 15 residues. CDR3 bases: TGCGCCAGCAGCTCGACGCCGGGACAGAGCTATGGCTACACCTTC. Its protein is CASSSTPGQSYGYTF.

V usage is TRBV5-4 and J usage is TRBJ1-1; D unclear. CDR3 size: 13 residues. Trimming removed 5 bases at V and 1 base at J, with 9 bases between. Germline V CDR1 and CDR2: SGHNT, YYREEE (reference sequence). The CDR3 bases are TGTGCCAGCAGTTCGCGGGGGAACACTGAAGCTTTCTTT. Translation: CASSSRGNTEAFF.

V is TRBV30 and J is TRBJ2-1; a possible D gene is TRBD1 (6 bases). This CDR3 region has 13 residues. The germline V and J ends were trimmed by 4 bases and 9 bases, with 16 bases remaining between them. Germline lookup yields CDR1 GTSNPN and CDR2 SVGIG (reference sequence). CDR3 bases: TGTGCCTGGACAGGGGTAGGGGGTGGTGAGCAGTTCTTC. Protein: CAWTGVGGGEQFF.

The chain uses TRBV9 and TRBJ1-4; D is perhaps TRBD1 (5 bases). The CDR3 contains 15 residues. Germline CDR1 SGDLS, CDR2 YYNGEE. Trimming left V 0 bases short and J 4 bases short, with 10 bases between. CDR3 residues: CASSVDRQLNEKLFF. The CDR3 nucleotides read TGTGCCAGCAGCGTAGATAGACAGCTTAATGAAAAACTGTTTTTT.

V gene TRBV11-2 combines with J gene TRBJ2-3; D is undetermined. CDR1 SGHAT and CDR2 FQNNGV come from the germline V gene. Trimming removed 5 bases at V and 2 bases at J, with 8 bases between. The CDR3 is made up of 13 amino acids. Here the CDR3 reads CASSPRATDTQYF. DNA of the CDR3: TGTGCCAGCAGCCCCCGCGCCACAGATACGCAGTATTTT. Supplemented by reference TRBV11-2 and TRBJ2-3, the full variable domain reads EAGVAQSPRYKIIEKRQSVAFWCNPISGHATLYWYQQILGQGPKLLIQFQNNGVVDDSQLPKDRFSAERLKGVDSTLKIQPAKLEDSAVYLCASSPRATDTQYFGPGTRLTVL.

The V gene is TRBV28, the J gene TRBJ1-2, with 8 bases that match TRBD1. CDR1 and CDR2 (germline): MDHEN, SYDVKM. The CDR3 has 15 residues. Losses at the gene ends were 1 base for V and 4 bases for J; bases not matched to a gene: 5. In nucleotides, the CDR3 is TGTGCCAGCAGTTTATACAGGGGGTTTGTCTATGGCTACACCTTC. It specifies CASSLYRGFVYGYTF.

The gene calls are TRBV19 and TRBJ1-2; 7 positions agree with TRBD1. From germline, CDR1 is LNHDA and CDR2 SQIVND (reference sequence). This CDR3 is built from 13 residues. The ends lost 3 bases at V and 6 bases at J; junction bases unmatched: 4. DNA of the CDR3: TGTGCCAGTAGTATTGGACAGGTTGATGGCTACACCTTC. Translated: CASSIGQVDGYTF.

CDR3 in DNA: TGTGCCAGCAGCCATACTACGGACTATGGCTACACCTTC. Translating gives CASSHTTDYGYTF. The rearrangement links TRBV11-2 to TRBJ1-2; no clear D gene. V shed 5 bases and J shed 3 bases, with 10 bases lying between them. The CDR3 totals 13 residues. The germline V gene has CDR1 SGHAT and CDR2 FQNNGV.

The CDR3 sequence: CASRRQGANGYTF. CDR3 in DNA: TGTGCCAGCAGGAGACAGGGGGCGAATGGCTACACCTTC. The V and J genes are TRBV27 and TRBJ1-2; 10 bases are shared with TRBD1. The germline CDR1 and CDR2 sequences are MNHEY and SMNVEV (reference sequence). The CDR3 is made up of 13 amino acids. Trimming cost V 6 bases and J 6 bases; bases outside gene matches: 4.

The chain is built from TRBV11-2 and TRBJ1-1; D unclear. Trimming took 1 base from V and 0 from J, leaving 15 bases between them. Germline V gene data show CDR1 as SGHAT and CDR2 as FQNNGV. The length of the CDR3 is 17 residues. The CDR3 reads CASSLGGYKRLNTEAFF. DNA for the CDR3: TGTGCCAGCAGCTTAGGAGGGTATAAGCGCTTGAACACTGAAGCTTTCTTT.

The genes are TRBV7-9 and TRBJ2-7; 10 bases match TRBD1. The CDR3 runs 17 residues. CDR1 and CDR2 (germline): SEHNR, FQNEAQ (reference sequence). With V trimmed by 4 bases and J by 4 bases, 13 bases remained unmatched. This chain's CDR3 is CASSSVLTGTGEYEQYF. As DNA, the CDR3 is TGTGCCAGCAGCTCTGTTCTCACCGGGACAGGGGAATACGAGCAGTACTTC.

V usage is TRBV18 and J usage is TRBJ1-6, with 7 bases matching TRBD1. Germline CDR1 KGHSH, CDR2 LQKENI. The CDR3 has 14 amino acids. V gave up 2 bases and J gave up 8 bases; unmatched junction bases: 3. DNA for the CDR3: TGTGCCAGCTCACCAACAGGGGCGGATTCACCCCTCCACTTT. Its translation is CASSPTGADSPLHF.